These 5 T cell receptor beta chains originate from one sample sequenced in a study of PD-1 blockade in classical Hodgkin lymphoma. Here immunoSEQ multiplex PCR was the method, and the copy in TCRdb shows in-frame clones only, minus some. This sample has tens of thousands of clones, with more than 70% found just once. Each patient relapsed following autologous stem cell transplantation, and prior brentuximab vedotin exposure differed. The sequenced sample was peripheral blood mononuclear cells (PBMCs), obtained at baseline. These receptors were collected from a human donor with classical Hodgkin lymphoma.

The chain's CDR3 is CASSGRQGAGQPQHF. The CDR3 coding sequence is TGTGCCAGCAGCGGGAGACAGGGGGCAGGTCAGCCCCAGCATTTT. The chain combines TRBV7-2 with TRBJ1-5, with 10 bases matching TRBD1. V lost 5 bases and J lost 6; bases outside the gene matches: 7. The CDR3 extends over 15 amino acids. The V gene's germline CDR1 is SGHTA and CDR2 FQGNSA. Looking up the rest from reference TRBV7-2 and TRBJ1-5 gives the full variable domain: GAGVSQSPSNKVTEKGKDVELRCDPISGHTALYWYRQSLGQGLEFLIYFQGNSAPDKSGLPSDRFSAERTGGSVSTLTIQRTQQEDSAVYLCASSGRQGAGQPQHFGDGTRLSIL.

V gene TRBV27 combines with J gene TRBJ2-2; D unresolved. The CDR3 is 16 residues long. Germline V gene lookup returns CDR1 MNHEY and CDR2 SMNVEV (reference sequence). V lost 2 bases and J lost 0, with 10 bases in between. The chain's CDR3 is CASSLIPIANTGELFF. As DNA, the CDR3 is TGTGCCAGCAGTTTAATTCCCATCGCGAACACCGGGGAGCTGTTTTTT.

Here the CDR3 reads CASSISGGYSNQPQHF. In DNA form, the CDR3 reads TGTGCCAGTAGTATCTCAGGGGGCTATAGCAATCAGCCCCAGCATTTT. V is TRBV19 and J is TRBJ1-5; 8 bases map to TRBD1. The germline gives CDR1 LNHDA, CDR2 SQIVND (reference sequence). V was pared by 3 bases and J by 0 bases, with 4 bases of the junction left unmatched. The CDR3 is 16 amino acids.

This clone occurred once. The chain has TRBV6-6 and TRBJ1-5, with D perhaps TRBD1 (5 bases). The CDR3 is made up of 16 amino acids. The V end lost 7 bases, the J end lost 2 bases, and 18 bases lay between the germline ends. Germline CDR1 and CDR2: MNHNY and SVGAGI (reference sequence). In DNA, the CDR3 is TGTGCCAGCACTAACCTCCAGGGTGTAGGCAATCAGCCCCAGCATTTT. It is translated as CASTNLQGVGNQPQHF.

The chain joins TRBV19 to TRBJ2-3, with no clear D. This CDR3 is 13 amino acids long. The V and J ends lost 3 bases and 2 bases respectively, with 6 bases between them. The germline gives CDR1 LNHDA, CDR2 SQIVND (reference sequence). As DNA, the CDR3 is TGTGCCAGTAGTATCCAGGACACAGATACGCAGTATTTT. Translation: CASSIQDTDTQYF.